This T cell receptor (beta chain) was profiled in a study of tumour-infiltrating T cells in Burkitt lymphoma. At the level of the study: Overall and progression-free survival were predicted by productive clonality.

Sequencing was performed with immunoSEQ multiplex PCR; in TCRdb, only in-frame clones are kept and a portion is missing. The sample records 13,000 to 15,000 clones, more than 60% being singletons. CDR1 SGHRS and CDR2 YFSETQ come from the germline V gene. CDR3 size: 16 residues. The ends lost 4 bases at V and 3 bases at J; junction bases unmatched: 4. This clone was detected only a few times. Other DNA sequences within the sample encode an identical CDR3. The clonotype comes from a human donor with diffuse large B-cell lymphoma. The chain couples TRBV5-1 to TRBJ2-1, with TRBD2 matching 13 bases. Material for sequencing was tumor tissue. The CDR3 loop reads CASSPRLAGGYNEQFF. CDR3 DNA: TGCGCCAGCAGCCCTCGACTAGCGGGAGGCTACAATGAGCAGTTCTTC.